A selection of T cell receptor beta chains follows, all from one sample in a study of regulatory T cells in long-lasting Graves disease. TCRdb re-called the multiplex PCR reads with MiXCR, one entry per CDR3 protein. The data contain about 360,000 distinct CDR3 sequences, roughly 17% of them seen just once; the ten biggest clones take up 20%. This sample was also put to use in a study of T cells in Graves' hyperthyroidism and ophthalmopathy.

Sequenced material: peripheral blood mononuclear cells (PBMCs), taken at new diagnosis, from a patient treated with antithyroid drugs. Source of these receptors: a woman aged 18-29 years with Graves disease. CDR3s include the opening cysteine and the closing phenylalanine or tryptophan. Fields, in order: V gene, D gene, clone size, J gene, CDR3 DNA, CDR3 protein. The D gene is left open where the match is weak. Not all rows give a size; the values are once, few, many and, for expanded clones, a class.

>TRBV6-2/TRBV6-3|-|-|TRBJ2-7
TGTGCCAGCCGGGCCTCCGGTTTGCTTTACGAGCAGTACTTC
CASRASGLLYEQYF
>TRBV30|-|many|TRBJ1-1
TGTGCCTGGTCCCCCGAGGGCTCAGGCACTGAAGCTTTCTTT
CAWSPEGSGTEAFF
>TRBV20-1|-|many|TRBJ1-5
TGCAGTGCTAGAGATACGATAAATCAGCCCCAGCATTTT
CSARDTINQPQHF
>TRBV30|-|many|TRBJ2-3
TGTGCCTGGAGTGTAGGCAGTACGCAGTATTTT
CAWSVGSTQYF
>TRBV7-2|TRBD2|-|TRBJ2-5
TGTGCCAGCAGCTCTACGGGACTAGCGGGAGTGGAGACCCAGTACTTC
CASSSTGLAGVETQYF
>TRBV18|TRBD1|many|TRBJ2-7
TGTGCCAGCTCACAACGACAGGGGGGCTACGAGCAGTACTTC
CASSQRQGGYEQYF
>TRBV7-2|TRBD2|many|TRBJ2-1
TGTGCCAGCAGCTTAGGAGTCTGGACTAGCGGGGGGAATGAGCAGTTCTTC
CASSLGVWTSGGNEQFF
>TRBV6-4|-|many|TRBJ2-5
TGTGCCAGCAGTGATCCAGGACCCGGGTACCAAGAGACCCAGTACTTC
CASSDPGPGYQETQYF
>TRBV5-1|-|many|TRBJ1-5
TGCGCCAGCAGCAAGGACAGCCTTGGGTATAGCAATCAGCCCCAGCATTTT
CASSKDSLGYSNQPQHF
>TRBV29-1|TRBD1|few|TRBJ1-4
TGCAGCGTCGCTGCGGGACAGGGCAGATTTCTGAATGAAAAACTGTTTTTT
CSVAAGQGRFLNEKLFF
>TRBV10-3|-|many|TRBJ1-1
TGTGCCATCACACGACAGCCAGATCAGAACACTGAAGCTTTCTTT
CAITRQPDQNTEAFF
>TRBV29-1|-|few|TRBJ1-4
TGCAGCGTTGCCTTGGCTCTGAATGAAAAACTGTTTTTT
CSVALALNEKLFF
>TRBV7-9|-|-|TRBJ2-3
TGTGCCAGCAACGACAGGTATCGCACAGATACGCAGTATTTT
CASNDRYRTDTQYF
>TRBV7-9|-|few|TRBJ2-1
TGTGCCAGCAGCTTAATCGGGTTGACAGCCTACAATGAGCAGTTCTTC
CASSLIGLTAYNEQFF
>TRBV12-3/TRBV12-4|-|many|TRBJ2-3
TGTGCCAGCAGTTTTAGGGAAACAGATACGCAGTATTTT
CASSFRETDTQYF
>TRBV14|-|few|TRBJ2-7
TGTGCCAGCAGCCAGACCCAGGGGAGGGCAGGTTCTTACGAGCAGTACTTC
CASSQTQGRAGSYEQYF
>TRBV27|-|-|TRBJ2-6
TGTGCCAGCAGTTTAATCTCTGGGGCCAACGTCCTGACTTTC
CASSLISGANVLTF
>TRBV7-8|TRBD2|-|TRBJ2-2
TGTGCCAGCAGCTTAGTGGGGAGGCGGGGGGGATCGGCCGGGGAGCTGTTTTTT
CASSLVGRRGGSAGELFF